This T cell receptor (beta chain) was observed in a study of cytomegalovirus exposure and HLA in healthy donors. Primers: 60 Vbeta forward and 13 Jbeta reverse. Clones were sequenced by immunoSEQ multiplex PCR, and TCRdb holds only the in-frame ones, with some missing. The repertoire holds roughly 140,000 clones, with roughly a tenth as singletons. For this clone: The antigen is undetermined.

The CDR3 is 16 amino acids. Trimming took 2 bases from V and 3 from J; bases not matched to a gene: 7. Germline lookup yields CDR1 SGHRS and CDR2 YFSETQ. General study results and limits: Indistinguishability led to the exclusion of some V segments, TRBV6-2 and TRBV6-3 included.

Input material: PBMCs. The source is a male donor in good health and CMV-seronegative. The V gene is TRBV5-1, the J gene TRBJ1-3; 8 bases fit TRBD1. The CDR3 is CASSFYGQGSGNTIYF. CDR3 sequence (DNA): TGCGCCAGCAGCTTCTATGGACAGGGCAGTGGAAACACCATATATTTT.